This T cell receptor (beta chain) comes out of a study of cytomegalovirus exposure and HLA in healthy donors. Germline CDR1 reads SGHDT; CDR2 reads YYEEEE. The V and J ends lost 1 base and 2 bases, in that order; junction bases with no gene match: 4. The CDR3 is 17 residues long. With 60 Vbeta and 13 Jbeta primers, the PCR was carried out. The method was immunoSEQ multiplex PCR; TCRdb's version includes in-frame clones alone and lacks a portion of them. Of more than 80,000 clones in the sample, under 85% were seen once. Material: PBMCs. The TCR comes from a woman in her 70s in good health and CMV-seropositive. The chain uses TRBV5-6 and TRBJ2-6, with 9 bases matching TRBD1. The chain's CDR3 is CASSLRQGVTGANVLTF. The CDR3 DNA is TGTGCCAGCAGCTTGCGACAGGGGGTTACTGGGGCCAACGTCCTGACTTTC.